This T cell receptor (beta chain) was documented in a study of blood T cell repertoires in COVID-19. The CDR3 consists of 10 residues. Germline assignment: CDR1 LNHDA and CDR2 SQIVND (reference sequence). Trimming took off 9 bases at V and 1 base at J, with 3 bases between the two ends. This table comes from immunoSEQ multiplex PCR, and its TCRdb copy is limited to in-frame clones, with some not included. Among under 150,000 clones listed, more than 65% were seen once. The receptor was isolated from a woman aged 55-69 years with acute or convalescent COVID-19. The V and J genes are TRBV19 and TRBJ1-1; D ambiguous. The material sequenced was peripheral blood. CDR3 sequence: CASGNTEAFF. The CDR3 DNA is TGTGCCAGCGGGAACACTGAAGCTTTCTTT.